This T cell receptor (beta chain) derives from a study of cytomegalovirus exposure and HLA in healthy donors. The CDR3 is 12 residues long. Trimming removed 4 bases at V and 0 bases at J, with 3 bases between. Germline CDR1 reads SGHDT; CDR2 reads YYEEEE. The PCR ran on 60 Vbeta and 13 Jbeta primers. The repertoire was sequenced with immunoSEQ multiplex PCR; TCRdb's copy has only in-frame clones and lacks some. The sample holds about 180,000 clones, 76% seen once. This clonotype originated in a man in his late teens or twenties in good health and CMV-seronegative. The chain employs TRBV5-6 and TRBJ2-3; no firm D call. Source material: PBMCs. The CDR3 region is CASSLSTDTQYF. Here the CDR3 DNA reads TGTGCCAGCAGCCTCAGCACAGATACGCAGTATTTT.